These T cell receptor beta chains were read from a single sample in a study of blood T cell repertoires in COVID-19. Libraries were prepared by immunoSEQ multiplex PCR; TCRdb keeps only in-frame clonotypes and omits some of them. The repertoire consists of about 33,000 clones, with 65% to 90% occurring once and the leading ten covering around 9%. The sequenced sample was peripheral blood. Receptors originate from an elderly man with active COVID-19. The CDR3 runs from the conserved cysteine through the conserved F or W.

TRBV2	14	TRBJ2-1	CASSDYPSYNEQFF
TRBV6-6	10	TRBJ1-2	CASRRDGYTF
TRBV2	15	TRBJ1-2	CASSEQGPGSYGYTF
TRBV19	18	TRBJ1-5	CASSITGKTWTINQPQHF
TRBV27	15	TRBJ2-7	CASSRDRVPSYEQYF
TRBV6-5	15	TRBJ1-3	CASSLQGAIGNTIYF
TRBV6-5	13	TRBJ2-7	CASSSGGSGEQYF
TRBV5-6	16	TRBJ2-7	CASTHKAAGGDYEQYF
TRBV19	14	TRBJ1-1	CASRQLGRGTEAFF
TRBV7-8	15	TRBJ1-3	CASSADGAGGNTIYF
TRBV6-5	13	TRBJ2-7	CASSYSLNYEQYF
TRBV7-3	17	TRBJ1-5	CASSLSSDRESFLAQHF
TRBV5-1	15	TRBJ2-2	CASSGWTKNTGELFF
TRBV28	16	TRBJ2-2	CASRPRTSGWPGELFF
TRBV28	15	TRBJ1-6	CASPESWDRLIPLHF
TRBV18	15	TRBJ1-4	CASSPQTGGDEKLFF
TRBV4-3	15	TRBJ1-4	CASSQGTGFNEKLFF
TRBV6-6	13	TRBJ1-5	CASSYMQNQPQHF
TRBV5-4	14	TRBJ1-2	CASSLDAAYYGYTF
TRBV15	13	TRBJ1-6	CATSSETGAPLHF
TRBV7-8	16	TRBJ1-4	CASSFWDIATNEKLFF
TRBV6-2/TRBV6-3	15	TRBJ2-7	CASSYSKGAMYEQYF
TRBV28	14	TRBJ2-5	CASRQQGAQETQYF
TRBV29-1	14	TRBJ2-3	CSVASGGWTDTQYF
TRBV5-6	16	TRBJ2-2	CASSLGGGRNTGELFF
TRBV7-3	14	TRBJ2-1	CASSLGGDHNEQFF
TRBV11-2	13	TRBJ1-1	CASSTGPNTEAFF
TRBV5-1	16	TRBJ1-2	CASSSRTGTGDYGYTF
TRBV7-3	14	TRBJ2-5	CASSLTGGHETQYF
TRBV18	14	TRBJ1-3	CASSPGARGNTIYF
TRBV18	16	TRBJ2-5	CASSPLGGQGQETQYF
TRBV7-2	16	TRBJ1-2	CASSLDLPLNNYGYTF
TRBV12-5	18	TRBJ2-7	CASGLPPPVRQGSHEQYF
TRBV18	13	TRBJ2-5	CASSPLGRETQYF
TRBV6-1	15	TRBJ2-3	CASTERRISTDTQYF
TRBV7-8	15	TRBJ2-3	CASSLGAGGTDTQYF
TRBV12-3/TRBV12-4	13	TRBJ1-1	CASRVWGGAEAFF
TRBV12-3/TRBV12-4	13	TRBJ2-7	CASSSLGTYEQYF
TRBV15	15	TRBJ2-7	CATSQDSRGIWEQYF
TRBV18	15	TRBJ2-7	CASSPPGQRSYEQYF
TRBV5-5	13	TRBJ1-5	CASSLTVNQPQHF
TRBV9	16	TRBJ2-5	CASSVGPRNAQETQYF
TRBV6-6	16	TRBJ1-2	CASNPLGGGQNYGYTF
TRBV7-2	15	TRBJ2-3	CASSLGPLVEWGQYF
TRBV5-5	18	TRBJ2-3	CASSLEAVLTASTDTQYF
TRBV6-5	15	TRBJ2-2	CASSLTGGRTGELFF
TRBV6-2/TRBV6-3	15	TRBJ1-3	CASSSGVLSGNTIYF
TRBV6-5	14	TRBJ2-1	CASSLLAGGSEQFF
TRBV2	14	TRBJ2-5	CASSDTGVRETQYF
TRBV3-1/TRBV3-2	20	TRBJ1-4	CASSQHIGTVTNATNEKLFF
TRBV6-5	14	TRBJ1-5	CASSQGYSNQPQHF
TRBV7-2	15	TRBJ1-5	CASSLGSGLSQPQHF
TRBV5-1	15	TRBJ1-6	CASSFAGSYNSPLHF
TRBV29-1	17	TRBJ2-6	CSVALWGRGSGANVLTF
TRBV19	15	TRBJ1-1	CASSSMSTGNTEAFF
TRBV27	15	TRBJ1-3	CASSPGQDLGNTIYF
TRBV19	17	TRBJ2-6	CASSVAGGHSGANVLTF
TRBV28	13	TRBJ2-3	CASTQAGADTQYF
TRBV7-3	13	TRBJ1-2	CASSLNPGYGYTF